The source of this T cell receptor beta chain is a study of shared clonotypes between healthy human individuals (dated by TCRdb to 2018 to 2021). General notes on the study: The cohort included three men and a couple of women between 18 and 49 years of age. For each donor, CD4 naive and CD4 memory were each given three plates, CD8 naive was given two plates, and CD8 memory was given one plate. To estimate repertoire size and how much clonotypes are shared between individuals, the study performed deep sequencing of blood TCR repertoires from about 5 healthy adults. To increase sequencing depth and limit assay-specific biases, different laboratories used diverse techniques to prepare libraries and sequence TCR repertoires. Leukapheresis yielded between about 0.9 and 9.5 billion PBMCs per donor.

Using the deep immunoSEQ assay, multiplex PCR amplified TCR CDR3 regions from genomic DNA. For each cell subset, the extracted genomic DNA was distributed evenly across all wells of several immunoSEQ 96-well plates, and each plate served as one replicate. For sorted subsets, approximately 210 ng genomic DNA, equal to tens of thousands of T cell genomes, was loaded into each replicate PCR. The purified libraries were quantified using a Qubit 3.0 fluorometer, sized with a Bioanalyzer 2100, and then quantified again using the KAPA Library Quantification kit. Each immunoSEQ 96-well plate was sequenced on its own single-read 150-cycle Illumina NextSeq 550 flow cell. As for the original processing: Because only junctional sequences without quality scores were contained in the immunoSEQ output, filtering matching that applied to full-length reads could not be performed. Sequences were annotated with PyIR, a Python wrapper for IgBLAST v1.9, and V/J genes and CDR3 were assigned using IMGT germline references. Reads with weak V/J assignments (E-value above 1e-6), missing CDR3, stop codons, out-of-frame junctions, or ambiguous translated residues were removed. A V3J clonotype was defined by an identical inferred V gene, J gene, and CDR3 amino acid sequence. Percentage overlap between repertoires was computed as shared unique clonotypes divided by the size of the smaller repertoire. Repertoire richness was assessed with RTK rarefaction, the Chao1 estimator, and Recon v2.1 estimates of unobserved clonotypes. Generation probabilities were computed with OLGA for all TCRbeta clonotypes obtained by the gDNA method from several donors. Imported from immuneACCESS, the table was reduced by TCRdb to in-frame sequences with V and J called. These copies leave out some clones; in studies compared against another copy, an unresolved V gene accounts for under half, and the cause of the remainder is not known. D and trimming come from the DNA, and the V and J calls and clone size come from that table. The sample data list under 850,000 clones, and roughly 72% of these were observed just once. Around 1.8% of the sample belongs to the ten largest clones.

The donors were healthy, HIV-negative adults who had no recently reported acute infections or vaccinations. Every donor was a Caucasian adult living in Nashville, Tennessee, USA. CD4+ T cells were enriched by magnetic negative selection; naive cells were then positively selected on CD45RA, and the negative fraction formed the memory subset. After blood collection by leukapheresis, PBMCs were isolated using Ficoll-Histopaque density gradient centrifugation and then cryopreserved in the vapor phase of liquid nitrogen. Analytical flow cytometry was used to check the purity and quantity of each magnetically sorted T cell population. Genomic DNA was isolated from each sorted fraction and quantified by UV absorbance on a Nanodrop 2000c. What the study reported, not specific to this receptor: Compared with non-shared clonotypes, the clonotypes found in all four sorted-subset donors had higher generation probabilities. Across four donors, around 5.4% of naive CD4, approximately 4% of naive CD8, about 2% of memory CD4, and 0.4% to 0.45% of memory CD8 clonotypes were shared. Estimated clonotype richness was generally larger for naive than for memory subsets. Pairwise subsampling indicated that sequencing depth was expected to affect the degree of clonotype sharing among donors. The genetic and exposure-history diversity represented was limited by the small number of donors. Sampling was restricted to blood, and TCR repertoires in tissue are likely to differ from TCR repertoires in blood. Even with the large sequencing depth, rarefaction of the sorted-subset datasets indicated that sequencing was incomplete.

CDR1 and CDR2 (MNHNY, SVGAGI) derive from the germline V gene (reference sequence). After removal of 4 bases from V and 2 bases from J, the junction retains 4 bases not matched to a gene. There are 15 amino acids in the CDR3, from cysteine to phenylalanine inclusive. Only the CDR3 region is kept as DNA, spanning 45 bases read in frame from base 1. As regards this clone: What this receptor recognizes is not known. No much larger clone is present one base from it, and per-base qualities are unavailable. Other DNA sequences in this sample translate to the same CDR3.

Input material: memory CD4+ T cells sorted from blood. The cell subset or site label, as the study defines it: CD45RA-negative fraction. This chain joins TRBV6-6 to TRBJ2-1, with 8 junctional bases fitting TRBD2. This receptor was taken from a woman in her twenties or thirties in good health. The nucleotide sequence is TGTGCCAGCAGTTTGTTAGCGGGGCCCTACAATGAGCAGTTCTTC. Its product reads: CASSLLAGPYNEQFF.